Shown below are 29 T cell receptor beta chains from a single sample sequenced in a study of a mutant IDH1 vaccine in newly diagnosed glioma. Indicated time point: baseline, week 1 (first vaccination visit). Treatment noted: pre-vaccination baseline after standard-of-care therapy. Method: immunoSEQ multiplex PCR; TCRdb's copy keeps in-frame clones and lacks some. In the table there are 80,000 to 100,000 clones, about four fifths of which are singletons. The input for sequencing was PBMCs, taken from a glioma patient treated with radiotherapy, temozolomide or both. These receptors were obtained from a man aged 40-50 years with glioma. Some clones in this sample may be carry-over from other donors' samples.

The rearrangement links TRBV7-2 to TRBJ2-3; TRBD2 agrees at 14 bases. Trimming took 5 bases from V and 10 from J; bases not matched to a gene: 8. The CDR3 consists of 15 residues. The germline CDR1 and CDR2 sequences are SGHTA and FQGNSA. In DNA, the CDR3 is TGTGCCAGCAGCCCGTGGACTAGCGGGGGGTGGCCGCAGTATTTT. Its protein is CASSPWTSGGWPQYF.

V is TRBV19 and J is TRBJ2-5; D assignment may be TRBD1 or TRBD2 (5 bases each). The CDR3 is 16 residues long. V lost 1 base and J lost 7, with 19 bases in between. From germline, CDR1 is LNHDA and CDR2 SQIVND (reference sequence). The DNA for the CDR3 is TGTGCCAGTAGTATAGTCACGCTCGGGACCGCCAGGACCCAGTACTTC. This gives the protein CASSIVTLGTARTQYF. The complete variable domain, with remaining parts taken from reference TRBV19 and TRBJ2-5, reads DGGITQSPKYLFRKEGQNVTLSCEQNLNHDAMYWYRQDPGQGLRLIYYSQIVNDFQKGDIAEGYSVSREKKESFPLTVTSAQKNPTAFYLCASSIVTLGTARTQYFGPGTRLLVL.

The rearrangement uses TRBV30 and TRBJ1-5; 7 bases match TRBD1. The CDR3 runs 14 residues. With 5 bases clipped from V and 0 bases from J, the junction kept 4 bases outside the gene matches. Germline values: CDR1 GTSNPN, CDR2 SVGIG (reference sequence). CDR3 region: CAWGGQNSNQPQHF. As DNA, the CDR3 is TGTGCCTGGGGGGGACAGAATAGCAATCAGCCCCAGCATTTT.

This chain uses TRBV10-2 with TRBJ1-1; the D is unclear. The CDR3 consists of 14 residues. Deletions cut 8 bases from V and 4 bases from J, with 17 bases between. In germline, CDR1 is WSHSY, CDR2 SAAADI. The CDR3 spells CASQFFPDGTEAFF. The CDR3 region has the DNA TGCGCCAGCCAGTTCTTCCCCGACGGCACTGAAGCTTTCTTT.

The genes are TRBV4-1 and TRBJ1-1; no reliable D call. Trimming cost V 1 base and J 0 bases, with 9 bases left between them. CDR1 and CDR2 from the germline V gene are MGHRA and YSYEKL. The CDR3 runs to 15 residues. The CDR3 nucleotides read TGCGCCAGCAGCCAAGCTGAAGGGCTGAACACTGAAGCTTTCTTT. Translation gives CASSQAEGLNTEAFF.

The chain has TRBV5-1 and TRBJ1-5; possibly TRBD1 for D (5 bases). The CDR3 runs to 15 residues. Germline V gene lookup returns CDR1 SGHRS and CDR2 YFSETQ. V lost 0 bases and J lost 4, with 11 bases in between. The CDR3 here is CASSLDGAGNQPQHF. DNA for the CDR3: TGCGCCAGCAGCTTGGATGGGGCGGGTAATCAGCCCCAGCATTTT. Together with reference TRBV5-1 and TRBJ1-5, the CDR3 gives the full variable domain: KAGVTQTPRYLIKTRGQQVTLSCSPISGHRSVSWYQQTPGQGLQFLFEYFSETQRNKGNFPGRFSGRQFSNSRSEMNVSTLELGDSALYLCASSLDGAGNQPQHFGDGTRLSIL.

The genes are TRBV6-1 and TRBJ2-4, with a tentative D call TRBD1 (5 bases). Trimming took off 4 bases at V and 0 bases at J, with 13 bases between the two ends. Germline-derived CDR1 and CDR2 are MNHNS and SASEGT. The CDR3 contains 16 residues. The CDR3 region is CASSGSDTLAKNIQYF. CDR3 coding DNA: TGTGCCAGCAGTGGGTCGGACACGCTAGCCAAAAACATTCAGTACTTC.

V is TRBV4-2 and J is TRBJ1-5; TRBD1 matches at 7 bases. The V gene's germline CDR1 is LGHNA and CDR2 YNFKEQ. The V segment lost 0 bases and the J segment 2 bases; nucleotides outside the gene matches: 7. This CDR3 region has 17 residues. As DNA, the CDR3 is TGTGCCAGCAGCCAAGATCAGGGGGTGAGCGGCAATCAGCCCCAGCATTTT. Its protein product is CASSQDQGVSGNQPQHF.

The chain couples TRBV7-8 to TRBJ2-7; the match to TRBD1 covers 7 bases. CDR1 is SGHVS, CDR2 FQNEAQ, per germline. With 3 bases clipped from V and 3 bases from J, the junction kept 5 bases outside the gene matches. There are 14 residues in the CDR3. The CDR3 bases are TGTGCCAGCAGCTTGGGACAGTTAAACTACGAGCAGTACTTC. Encoded protein: CASSLGQLNYEQYF.

The rearrangement joins TRBV13 to TRBJ1-1; D is uncertain. Trimming cost V 4 bases and J 0 bases, with 12 bases left between them. Germline-derived CDR1 and CDR2 are PRHDT and FYEKMQ (reference sequence). The CDR3 sequence is 15 residues long. The CDR3 DNA sequence: TGTGCCAGCAGCTCTCCGGGCCCTGTGAACACTGAAGCTTTCTTT. It translates to CASSSPGPVNTEAFF.

This chain joins TRBV30 and TRBJ1-5; unclear D gene. V was trimmed by 0 bases and J by 1 base, leaving 16 bases between them. The CDR3 has 17 residues. Germline CDR1 and CDR2: GTSNPN and SVGIG (reference sequence). CDR3 loop: CAWSVRQPAGSNQPQHF. The CDR3 DNA is TGTGCCTGGAGTGTTCGTCAGCCAGCTGGAAGCAATCAGCCCCAGCATTTT.

V usage is TRBV2 and J usage is TRBJ2-2, with 7 nucleotides matching TRBD1. Germline V gene sequence: CDR1 SNHLY, CDR2 FYNNEI. CDR3 length equals 14 residues. V was pared by 6 bases and J by 1 base, with 2 bases of the junction left unmatched. The chain's CDR3 is CASSRTGNTGELFF. CDR3 sequence (DNA): TGTGCCAGCAGCCGGACAGGGAACACCGGGGAGCTGTTTTTT.

The chain combines TRBV29-1 with TRBJ1-3, with D tentatively TRBD1 (5 bases). This CDR3 spans 16 amino acids. V lost 3 bases to trimming and J lost 9 bases, with 24 bases between them. Germline V gene sequence: CDR1 SQVTM, CDR2 ANQGSEA. As DNA, the CDR3 is TGCAGCGTTGAGGACGGGACTGGGGCTCTCGGGGGCACCATATATTTT. Translation gives CSVEDGTGALGGTIYF. Using reference TRBV29-1 and TRBJ1-3 for the parts outside the CDR3, the full variable domain is SAVISQKPSRDICQRGTSLTIQCQVDSQVTMMFWYRQQPGQSLTLIATANQGSEATYESGFVIDKFPISRPNLTFSTLTVSNMSPEDSSIYLCSVEDGTGALGGTIYFGEGSWLTVV.

This clone was detected only once. Written as DNA, the CDR3 is TGCGCCAGCAGCCGACAGGGTGATATGGCTGGAAACACCATATATTTT. Translating it yields CASSRQGDMAGNTIYF. The gene calls are TRBV5-1 and TRBJ1-3; TRBD1 aligns across 7 bases. CDR1 is SGHRS and CDR2 is YFSETQ in the germline V gene. This CDR3 has 16 residues. Losses at the gene ends were 4 bases for V and 2 bases for J; bases not matched to a gene: 9.

V and J are TRBV5-1 and TRBJ2-7, with a tentative D call TRBD2 (5 bases). The V end was cut by 1 base, the J end by 2 bases, with 10 bases between. Germline V gene data show CDR1 as SGHRS and CDR2 as YFSETQ. There are 14 residues in the CDR3. DNA for the CDR3: TGCGCCAGCAGCTTGATCTCGGGGACCTACGAGCAGTACTTC. This sequence encodes CASSLISGTYEQYF.

This clone was seen only once. J is TRBJ2-3 and V is TRBV7-7; D gene unclear. Germline loops: CDR1 SSHAT, CDR2 FNYEAQ (reference sequence). V was trimmed by 5 bases and J by 0 bases, leaving 12 bases between them. The CDR3 covers 15 residues. Here the CDR3 reads CASSRGSLSTDTQYF. Written as DNA, the CDR3 is TGTGCCAGCAGCCGAGGCTCCCTTAGCACAGATACGCAGTATTTT.

The gene calls are TRBV7-2 and TRBJ2-7, with 9 bases identical to TRBD2. J was trimmed by 0 bases and V by 4 bases; bases with no gene match: 7. CDR1 is SGHTA and CDR2 is FQGNSA in the germline V gene. The CDR3 covers 16 residues. CDR3 nucleotide sequence: TGTGCCAGCAGCTCCAGCGGGGGGCGCTTCTCCTACGAGCAGTACTTC. Residues: CASSSSGGRFSYEQYF.

This chain links TRBV4-2 with TRBJ1-1; 7 positions agree with TRBD1. The CDR3 contains 19 residues. Germline trimming cut 2 bases from V and 2 bases from J; bases unmatched to any gene: 17. The germline gives CDR1 LGHNA, CDR2 YNFKEQ. The CDR3 here is CASSQSQPTGTIGNTEAFF. CDR3 nucleotide sequence: TGTGCCAGCAGCCAATCTCAACCGACAGGGACGATAGGAAACACTGAAGCTTTCTTT.

V gene TRBV7-2 combines with J gene TRBJ1-2; possibly TRBD1 for D (5 bases). V was pared by 5 bases and J by 3 bases, with 19 bases between. Germline CDR1 is SGHTA and CDR2 is FQGNSA. CDR3 length equals 16 residues. The CDR3 here is CASSPGGVQGHYGYTF. The CDR3 nucleotides are TGTGCCAGCAGCCCCGGGGGGGTTCAGGGACACTATGGCTACACCTTC.

V and J are TRBV7-2 and TRBJ2-7; D not certain. Germline V gene lookup returns CDR1 SGHTA and CDR2 FQGNSA. The V and J ends lost 0 bases and 0 bases respectively, with 9 bases between them. The CDR3 runs 15 residues. CDR3 nucleotides: TGTGCCAGCAGCTTAGCGGCAGGTGGCTCCTACGAGCAGTACTTC. Protein product: CASSLAAGGSYEQYF.

This clone showed up just once. V is TRBV7-9 and J is TRBJ1-2, with 8 bases identical to TRBD1. The length of the CDR3 is 14 residues. Per germline, CDR1 SEHNR and CDR2 FQNEAQ (reference sequence). V lost 5 bases, J lost 7 bases, and 9 bases stayed unmatched. This CDR3 reads CASSPGTGLLGYTF. The DNA of the CDR3 is TGTGCCAGCAGCCCAGGGACAGGTCTTCTTGGCTACACCTTC. Drawing the rest from reference TRBV7-9 and TRBJ1-2, the complete variable domain is DTGVSQNPRHKITKRGQNVTFRCDPISEHNRLYWYRQTLGQGPEFLTYFQNEAQLEKSRLLSDRFSAERPKGSFSTLEIQRTEQGDSAMYLCASSPGTGLLGYTFGSGTRLTVV.

Comment on this clone: Other DNA sequences of this sample code for an identical CDR3. The chain links TRBV5-1 to TRBJ1-3; D unresolved. CDR3 size: 13 residues. Germline CDR1 is SGHRS and CDR2 is YFSETQ. The V end lost 4 bases, the J end lost 1 base, and 6 bases lay between the germline ends. As DNA, the CDR3 is TGCGCCAGCAGCCCAGGATCTGGAAACACCATATATTTT. It specifies CASSPGSGNTIYF.

The chain recombines TRBV10-3 with TRBJ1-1; no definite D call. The germline V and J ends were trimmed by 6 bases and 0 bases, with 5 bases remaining between them. The CDR3 contains 12 residues. The V gene's germline CDR1 is ENHRY and CDR2 SYGVKD. CDR3 loop: CAIRQLNTEAFF. The CDR3 DNA reads TGTGCCATCAGACAGTTGAACACTGAAGCTTTCTTT.

The chain carries TRBV6-5 and TRBJ2-3; D could derive from TRBD1 or TRBD2 (5 bases each). This CDR3 contains 14 residues. Per the germline V gene, CDR1 is MNHEY and CDR2 is SVGAGI. The germline V and J ends were trimmed by 6 bases and 6 bases, with 16 bases remaining between them. The CDR3 region is CASSSSGTRDTQYF. CDR3 bases: TGTGCCAGCAGCTCATCCGGGACGCGTGATACGCAGTATTTT.

In DNA, the CDR3 is TGTGCCAGCAGCTCTGAAGACACGCAAGAGACCCAGTACTTC. Translated, it gives CASSSEDTQETQYF. The chain recombines TRBV13 with TRBJ2-5; D is undetermined. CDR3 size: 14 residues. Trimming left V 4 bases short and J 2 bases short, with 11 bases between. CDR1 is PRHDT, CDR2 FYEKMQ, per germline (reference sequence).

A few counts support this clone. The rearrangement uses TRBV7-3 and TRBJ2-7; possible D gene TRBD1, 6 bases. V gave up 1 base and J gave up 6 bases, with 19 bases separating them. Germline V gene lookup returns CDR1 SGHTA and CDR2 FQGTGA. This CDR3 has 16 residues. The CDR3 is CASSLNPLRDTAEQYF. CDR3 DNA sequence: TGTGCCAGCAGCTTAAACCCCCTCCGGGACACTGCCGAGCAGTACTTC. Based on the CDR3 plus reference TRBV7-3 and TRBJ2-7, the full variable domain is GAGVSQTPSNKVTEKGKYVELRCDPISGHTALYWYRQSLGQGPEFLIYFQGTGAADDSGLPNDRFFAVRPEGSVSTLKIQRTERGDSAVYLCASSLNPLRDTAEQYFGPGTRLTVT.

This clone is a singleton in its sample. This chain links TRBV10-3 with TRBJ2-7; D tentatively reads TRBD1 or TRBD2 (5 bases each). The V gene's germline CDR1 is ENHRY and CDR2 SYGVKD. V lost 10 bases to trimming and J lost 2 bases, with 15 bases between them. The CDR3 is made up of 13 amino acids. CDR3 sequence: CATCRDGAYEQYF. CDR3 DNA: TGTGCCACGTGCCGGGACGGAGCCTACGAGCAGTACTTC.

The genes are TRBV7-9 and TRBJ2-3, with TRBD2 identical over 8 bases. V shed 4 bases and J 6 bases; nucleotides not matched to a gene: 3. CDR1 is SEHNR, CDR2 FQNEAQ, per germline (reference sequence). The CDR3 is 13 amino acids. CDR3 residues: CASSYLAGDTQYF. CDR3 DNA sequence: TGTGCCAGCAGCTACTTAGCGGGGGATACGCAGTATTTT.

J is TRBJ1-3 and V is TRBV6-1; D unresolved. Germline V gives CDR1 MNHNS, CDR2 SASEGT. This CDR3 region has 14 residues. The V and J ends lost 1 base and 0 bases respectively, with 4 bases between them. The CDR3 bases are TGTGCCAGCAGTGAAGGTAGCTCTGGAAACACCATATATTTT. Encoded protein: CASSEGSSGNTIYF.